The clone carrying this T cell receptor beta chain was found a few times. The V gene end was trimmed by 5 bases and the J gene end by 6 bases; junction bases not matched to a gene: 4. This CDR3 has 14 amino acids. Germline V gene data show CDR1 as SGHRS and CDR2 as YFSETQ. The sample comes from a study of T cells after yellow fever vaccination. MiXCR, applied by TCRdb to the 5' RACE reads, yields one record per CDR3 protein. The data show nearly 550,000 distinct CDR3 sequences, with roughly 21% seen just once and about 13% held by the top ten. Sequenced material: PBMCs, taken 15 days after the yellow fever booster vaccination. The chain combines TRBV5-1 with TRBJ2-1; TRBD2 agrees at 11 bases. The sequence derives from a man in his thirties or forties who received the YFV17D yellow fever vaccine. CDR3 sequence: CASSSLAGGNEQFF. The CDR3, as DNA: TGCGCCAGCAGTTCGCTAGCGGGAGGCAATGAGCAGTTCTTC.